This T cell receptor beta chain was recovered during a study of cytomegalovirus exposure and HLA in healthy donors. Whole-study findings and limits: The study put under 200 TCR beta chains on its list as cytomegalovirus-associated.

About this clone itself: Antigen unknown.

The germline V gene has CDR1 SGHTA and CDR2 FQGTGA. V was clipped by 6 bases and J by 0 bases; unmatched bases: 8. The CDR3 covers 16 residues. PCR amplification relied on 60 Vbeta primers (plus 13 Jbeta primers). TCRdb's table, derived via immunoSEQ multiplex PCR, lists solely in-frame clones and lacks some. The sample includes over 130,000 clones, roughly 80% of them seen just once. These donors counted as nominally healthy when sampled, but unrecorded immune exposures were likely. This receptor was identified in a female donor in good health and CMV-seronegative. The chain is built from TRBV7-3 and TRBJ2-1; 7 nucleotides line up with TRBD2. The sequenced material came from PBMCs. Here the CDR3 DNA reads TGTGCCAGCAGGGCAACTAGCGCCAGCTCCTACAATGAGCAGTTCTTC. The encoded protein is CASRATSASSYNEQFF.